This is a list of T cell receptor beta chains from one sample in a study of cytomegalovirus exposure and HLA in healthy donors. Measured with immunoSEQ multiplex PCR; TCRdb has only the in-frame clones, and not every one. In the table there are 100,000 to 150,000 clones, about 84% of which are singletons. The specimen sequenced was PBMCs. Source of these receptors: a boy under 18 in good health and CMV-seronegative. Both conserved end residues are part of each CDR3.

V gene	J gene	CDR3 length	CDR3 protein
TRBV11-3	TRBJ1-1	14	CASSLIGRDTEAFF
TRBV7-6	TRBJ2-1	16	CASSLLGGQSYNEQFF
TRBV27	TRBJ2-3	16	CASSTLAGVEMNTQYF
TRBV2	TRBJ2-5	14	CASSGDRISETQYF
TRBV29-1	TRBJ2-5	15	CSVEGDSRHQETQYF
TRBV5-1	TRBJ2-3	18	CASSLEGLAGVGSDTQYF
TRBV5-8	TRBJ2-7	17	CASSLDIAGAHPYEQYF
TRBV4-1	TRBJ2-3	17	CASSPLGLAGGGDTQYF
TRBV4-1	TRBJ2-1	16	CASTPRKSSSYNEQFF
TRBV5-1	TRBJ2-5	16	CASSLGQITDLETQYF
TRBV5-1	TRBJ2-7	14	CASSLAAGPYEQYF
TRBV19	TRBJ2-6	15	CASKTGSSGANVLTF
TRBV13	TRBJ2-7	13	CASSLVQSYEQYF
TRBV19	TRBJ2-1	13	CASSIQGQGEQFF
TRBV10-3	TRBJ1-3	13	CAVHVAGGNTIYF
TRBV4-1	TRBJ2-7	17	CASSQALPLRSRGEQYF
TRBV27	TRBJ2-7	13	CASSRGLDYEQYF
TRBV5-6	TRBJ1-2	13	CASSPTGNYGYTF
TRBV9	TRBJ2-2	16	CASSAMGTENTGELFF
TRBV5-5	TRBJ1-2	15	CASSLVTGTNYGYTF
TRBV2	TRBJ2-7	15	CASSEYFNRDIEQYF
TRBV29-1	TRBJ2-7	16	CSVAGGSPVLSYEQYF
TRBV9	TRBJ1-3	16	CASSVGAGGNGNTIYF
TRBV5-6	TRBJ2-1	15	CASSLTRDRGNEQFF
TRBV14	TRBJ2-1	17	CASSHISGRYSYNEQFF
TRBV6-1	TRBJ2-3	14	CASSERGSTDTQYF
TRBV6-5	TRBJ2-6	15	CASSYALSGANVLTF
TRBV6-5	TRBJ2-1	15	CASSQSGRSYNEQFF
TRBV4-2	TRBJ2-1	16	CASSQEGSGFYNEQFF
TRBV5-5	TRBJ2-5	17	CASRYREIVRVQETQYF
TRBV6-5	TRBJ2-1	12	CASSTGGNEQFF
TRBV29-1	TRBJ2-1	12	CSVEGPVDEQFF
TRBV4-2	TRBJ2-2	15	CASSLSGGMAGELFF
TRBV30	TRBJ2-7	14	CAWKTSGTTYEQYF
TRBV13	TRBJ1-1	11	CATGVETEAFF
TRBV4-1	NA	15	CASSQVAGATYEQYF
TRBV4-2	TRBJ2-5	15	CASSPGLATQETQYF
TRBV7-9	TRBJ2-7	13	CASSKGLAYEQYF
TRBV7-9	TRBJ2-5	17	CASSLAYRDRSQETQYF
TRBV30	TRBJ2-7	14	CAYQTGEQVYEQYF
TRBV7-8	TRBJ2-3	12	CASIPRRDTQYF
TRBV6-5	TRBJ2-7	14	CASSSYGGQVEQYF
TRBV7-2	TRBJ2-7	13	CASSSQGFYEQYF
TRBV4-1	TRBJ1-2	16	CASSQDTGGRSYGYTF
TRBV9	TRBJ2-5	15	CASSVAGTGQETQYF
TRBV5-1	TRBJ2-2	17	CASSLGLAGDYTGELFF
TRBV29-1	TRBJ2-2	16	CSVEDLTWGGTGELFF
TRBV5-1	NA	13	CASSLRLNYEQYF
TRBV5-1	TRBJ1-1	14	CASSLTGVKTEAFF
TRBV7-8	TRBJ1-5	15	CASSLGGTGAQPQHF
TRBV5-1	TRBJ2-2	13	CASSLELTGELFF
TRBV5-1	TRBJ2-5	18	CASSPSDSGRGLQETQYF
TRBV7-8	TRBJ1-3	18	CASSLDRGGLLAGNTIYF
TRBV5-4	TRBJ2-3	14	CASSHRALGDTQYF
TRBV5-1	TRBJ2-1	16	CASSETSGRVLNEQFF
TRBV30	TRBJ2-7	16	CAWSDGGASGNYEQYF
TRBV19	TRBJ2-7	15	CASSMGAGGTYEQYF
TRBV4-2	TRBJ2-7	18	CASSQELAGVTPSYEQYF
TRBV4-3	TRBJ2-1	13	CASSVAGRNEQFF
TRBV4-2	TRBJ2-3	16	CASSQLDGQAADTQYF